The rows below give T cell receptor beta chains drawn from one sample of a study of neoadjuvant anti-PD-1 for oral cavity cancer. Repertoires were generated with immunoSEQ multiplex PCR, while TCRdb's copy carries only in-frame clones and drops some. Of 55,000 to 80,000 clones listed, about nine tenths are singletons. The sequencing here drew on PBMCs, taken after nivolumab (anti-PD-1) treatment. These receptor sequences come from a person aged 35-79 years with oral cavity squamous cell carcinoma. Both conserved end residues are part of each CDR3. Fields, in order: D gene, J gene, clone size, V gene, CDR3 protein, CDR3 DNA. A D gene is named only where the DNA matches it firmly. Not every row has a clone size; where given, it reads once, few, many or a size class.

d_call: TRBD2; j_call: TRBJ2-1; clone_size: NA; v_call: TRBV6-1; cdr3_aa: CAIRLGGSNNEQFF; cdr3_nt: TGTGCCATCCGGCTCGGGGGGTCCAACAATGAGCAGTTCTTC
d_call: NA; j_call: TRBJ1-2; clone_size: NA; v_call: TRBV19; cdr3_aa: CASNVPPTNYGYTF; cdr3_nt: TGTGCCAGTAACGTTCCCCCAACTAACTATGGCTACACCTTC
d_call: NA; j_call: TRBJ1-1; clone_size: NA; v_call: TRBV2; cdr3_aa: CASSDHRGRTEAFF; cdr3_nt: TGTGCCAGCAGTGACCACCGGGGGCGTACTGAAGCTTTCTTT
d_call: TRBD2; j_call: TRBJ2-5; clone_size: NA; v_call: TRBV27; cdr3_aa: CASSPLPAGEETQYF; cdr3_nt: TGTGCCAGCAGTCCCCTTCCAGCGGGAGAAGAGACCCAGTACTTC
d_call: NA; j_call: TRBJ1-2; clone_size: NA; v_call: TRBV9; cdr3_aa: CASSEGGGADYGYTF; cdr3_nt: TGTGCCAGCAGCGAGGGTGGAGGCGCGGACTATGGCTACACCTTC
d_call: NA; j_call: TRBJ1-2; clone_size: NA; v_call: TRBV5-6; cdr3_aa: CASSPKWGQYGYTF; cdr3_nt: TGTGCCAGCAGTCCCAAGTGGGGCCAGTATGGCTACACCTTC
d_call: TRBD1; j_call: TRBJ1-2; clone_size: NA; v_call: TRBV6-5; cdr3_aa: CASTRQGAGYTF; cdr3_nt: TGTGCCAGCACCCGACAGGGGGCTGGCTACACCTTC
d_call: TRBD1; j_call: TRBJ2-5; clone_size: NA; v_call: TRBV4-1; cdr3_aa: CASSQRTGAIPTQYF; cdr3_nt: TGCGCCAGCAGCCAGCGGACAGGGGCAATCCCGACCCAGTACTTC
d_call: TRBD1; j_call: TRBJ1-2; clone_size: NA; v_call: TRBV7-8; cdr3_aa: CASKRQGNYGYTF; cdr3_nt: TGTGCCAGCAAAAGACAGGGAAACTATGGCTACACCTTC
d_call: TRBD1; j_call: TRBJ1-1; clone_size: NA; v_call: TRBV11-3; cdr3_aa: CASSSGQGGPNTEAFF; cdr3_nt: TGTGCCAGCAGTTCCGGACAGGGGGGTCCGAACACTGAAGCTTTCTTT
d_call: NA; j_call: TRBJ2-1; clone_size: NA; v_call: TRBV5-1; cdr3_aa: CASSLIGDKYNEQFF; cdr3_nt: TGCGCCAGCAGCTTAATAGGGGACAAATACAATGAGCAGTTCTTC
d_call: NA; j_call: TRBJ2-4; clone_size: NA; v_call: TRBV7-2; cdr3_aa: CASSLGGQKKNIQYF; cdr3_nt: TGTGCCAGCAGCTTAGGAGGACAGAAAAAAAACATTCAGTACTTC
d_call: NA; j_call: TRBJ2-7; clone_size: NA; v_call: TRBV9; cdr3_aa: CASSSHAGYLNSYEQYF; cdr3_nt: TGTGCCAGCAGCTCCCACGCTGGGTACCTAAACTCCTACGAGCAGTACTTC
d_call: TRBD1; j_call: TRBJ1-2; clone_size: NA; v_call: TRBV30; cdr3_aa: CAWGRRDRAHYGYTF; cdr3_nt: TGTGCCTGGGGGAGAAGGGACAGGGCACACTATGGCTACACCTTC
d_call: NA; j_call: TRBJ2-3; clone_size: NA; v_call: TRBV29-1; cdr3_aa: CSVEVLYSTDTQYF; cdr3_nt: TGCAGCGTTGAAGTCCTATATAGCACAGATACGCAGTATTTT
d_call: NA; j_call: TRBJ1-2; clone_size: once; v_call: TRBV30; cdr3_aa: CAFGNYGYTF; cdr3_nt: TGTGCCTTCGGGAACTATGGCTACACCTTC
d_call: NA; j_call: TRBJ2-7; clone_size: once; v_call: TRBV27; cdr3_aa: CASSLRIGLYEQYF; cdr3_nt: TGTGCCAGCAGTTTACGAATCGGCCTCTACGAGCAGTACTTC
d_call: TRBD1; j_call: TRBJ1-2; clone_size: NA; v_call: TRBV2; cdr3_aa: CASSRQGREYGYTF; cdr3_nt: TGTGCCAGCAGTCGACAGGGGAGGGAGTATGGCTACACCTTC
d_call: NA; j_call: TRBJ2-5; clone_size: NA; v_call: TRBV5-4; cdr3_aa: CASRRSGSPGETQYF; cdr3_nt: TGTGCCAGCAGGCGCTCCGGGTCCCCGGGGGAGACCCAGTACTTC
d_call: TRBD2; j_call: TRBJ2-1; clone_size: once; v_call: TRBV10-2; cdr3_aa: CASSEPASGITFNEQFF; cdr3_nt: TGCGCCAGCAGTGAGCCGGCTAGCGGTATAACCTTCAATGAGCAGTTCTTC
d_call: NA; j_call: TRBJ1-2; clone_size: NA; v_call: TRBV10-3; cdr3_aa: CAISERSPYGYTF; cdr3_nt: TGTGCCATCAGTGAGCGCTCTCCCTATGGCTACACCTTC
d_call: NA; j_call: TRBJ2-7; clone_size: NA; v_call: TRBV6-5; cdr3_aa: CASSRTQERQYF; cdr3_nt: TGTGCCAGCAGTCGAACCCAGGAACGGCAGTACTTC
d_call: NA; j_call: TRBJ2-2; clone_size: NA; v_call: TRBV2; cdr3_aa: CASSEVPTGNTGELFF; cdr3_nt: TGTGCCAGCAGTGAAGTCCCGACAGGGAACACCGGGGAGCTGTTTTTT
d_call: NA; j_call: TRBJ2-7; clone_size: NA; v_call: TRBV5-4; cdr3_aa: CASSSDLYEQYF; cdr3_nt: TGTGCCAGCAGCTCGGACCTCTACGAGCAGTACTTC
d_call: TRBD2; j_call: TRBJ2-4; clone_size: NA; v_call: TRBV4-1; cdr3_aa: CASSQAPHLAGGLGAKNIQYF; cdr3_nt: TGCGCCAGCAGCCAAGCCCCCCACCTAGCGGGGGGCCTTGGGGCCAAAAACATTCAGTACTTC
d_call: NA; j_call: TRBJ1-2; clone_size: NA; v_call: TRBV2; cdr3_aa: CASSLGHGVMSYTF; cdr3_nt: TGTGCCAGCAGTCTGGGACACGGCGTTATGAGCTACACCTTC
d_call: NA; j_call: TRBJ2-7; clone_size: few; v_call: TRBV7-9; cdr3_aa: CASTNSPLYEQYF; cdr3_nt: TGTGCCAGCACCAACAGTCCCCTCTACGAGCAGTACTTC
d_call: TRBD1; j_call: TRBJ1-1; clone_size: NA; v_call: TRBV5-1; cdr3_aa: CASSFRTGETEAFF; cdr3_nt: TGCGCCAGCAGCTTCCGTACAGGGGAGACTGAAGCTTTCTTT
d_call: NA; j_call: TRBJ1-2; clone_size: NA; v_call: TRBV7-3; cdr3_aa: CASSPGQGIANYGYTF; cdr3_nt: TGTGCCAGCAGCCCCGGCCAGGGCATAGCTAACTATGGCTACACCTTC
d_call: TRBD2; j_call: TRBJ2-1; clone_size: NA; v_call: TRBV6-4; cdr3_aa: CASSDRLAGKQFF; cdr3_nt: TGTGCCAGCAGTGATAGACTAGCGGGAAAGCAGTTCTTC
d_call: NA; j_call: TRBJ1-2; clone_size: NA; v_call: TRBV4-1; cdr3_aa: CASSQGPITNYGYTF; cdr3_nt: TGCGCCAGCAGCCAAGGCCCCATAACTAACTATGGCTACACCTTC
d_call: TRBD1; j_call: TRBJ1-2; clone_size: NA; v_call: TRBV6-1; cdr3_aa: CASSEALQVRGRLNYGYTF; cdr3_nt: TGTGCCAGCAGTGAAGCGCTTCAGGTTAGGGGGCGATTAAACTATGGCTACACCTTC
d_call: NA; j_call: TRBJ1-1; clone_size: NA; v_call: TRBV7-8; cdr3_aa: CASRFGMNTEAFF; cdr3_nt: TGTGCCAGCAGATTTGGGATGAACACTGAAGCTTTCTTT
d_call: NA; j_call: TRBJ1-2; clone_size: NA; v_call: TRBV18; cdr3_aa: CASSPPYGAPNYGYTF; cdr3_nt: TGTGCCAGCTCACCACCTTACGGGGCTCCTAACTATGGCTACACCTTC
d_call: TRBD1; j_call: TRBJ1-6; clone_size: NA; v_call: TRBV2; cdr3_aa: CASSTGQGNSPLHF; cdr3_nt: TGTGCCAGCAGCACGGGACAGGGGAATTCACCCCTCCACTTT
d_call: NA; j_call: TRBJ2-5; clone_size: NA; v_call: TRBV5-1; cdr3_aa: CASSFNGGQETQYF; cdr3_nt: TGCGCCAGCAGCTTCAACGGAGGACAAGAGACCCAGTACTTC
d_call: NA; j_call: TRBJ1-6; clone_size: NA; v_call: TRBV18; cdr3_aa: CASSPGANSPLHF; cdr3_nt: TGTGCCAGCTCACCGGGGGCTAATTCACCCCTCCACTTT
d_call: NA; j_call: TRBJ1-1; clone_size: few; v_call: TRBV19; cdr3_aa: CASSTYPGGSNTEAFF; cdr3_nt: TGTGCCAGTAGTACCTACCCGGGGGGTTCGAACACTGAAGCTTTCTTT
d_call: TRBD1; j_call: TRBJ2-2; clone_size: NA; v_call: TRBV2; cdr3_aa: CASSTRDRGPNTGELFF; cdr3_nt: TGTGCCAGCAGTACCCGGGACAGGGGGCCTAACACCGGGGAGCTGTTTTTT
d_call: TRBD2; j_call: TRBJ2-6; clone_size: NA; v_call: TRBV7-8; cdr3_aa: CASSPRRAGVPGANVLTF; cdr3_nt: TGTGCCAGCAGCCCCCGGAGAGCGGGGGTTCCTGGGGCCAACGTCCTGACTTTC
d_call: NA; j_call: TRBJ1-1; clone_size: NA; v_call: TRBV2; cdr3_aa: CASRPGRNTEAFF; cdr3_nt: TGTGCCAGCAGACCGGGCCGTAACACTGAAGCTTTCTTT
d_call: NA; j_call: TRBJ2-1; clone_size: once; v_call: TRBV10-1; cdr3_aa: CASSSSVGGLAGVSYNEQFF; cdr3_nt: TGCGCCAGCAGTAGTTCCGTGGGGGGCCTGGCGGGAGTATCCTACAATGAGCAGTTCTTC
d_call: NA; j_call: TRBJ1-5; clone_size: NA; v_call: TRBV4-1; cdr3_aa: CASSQARSLGPQHF; cdr3_nt: TGCGCCAGCAGCCAAGCACGATCCCTCGGGCCCCAGCATTTT